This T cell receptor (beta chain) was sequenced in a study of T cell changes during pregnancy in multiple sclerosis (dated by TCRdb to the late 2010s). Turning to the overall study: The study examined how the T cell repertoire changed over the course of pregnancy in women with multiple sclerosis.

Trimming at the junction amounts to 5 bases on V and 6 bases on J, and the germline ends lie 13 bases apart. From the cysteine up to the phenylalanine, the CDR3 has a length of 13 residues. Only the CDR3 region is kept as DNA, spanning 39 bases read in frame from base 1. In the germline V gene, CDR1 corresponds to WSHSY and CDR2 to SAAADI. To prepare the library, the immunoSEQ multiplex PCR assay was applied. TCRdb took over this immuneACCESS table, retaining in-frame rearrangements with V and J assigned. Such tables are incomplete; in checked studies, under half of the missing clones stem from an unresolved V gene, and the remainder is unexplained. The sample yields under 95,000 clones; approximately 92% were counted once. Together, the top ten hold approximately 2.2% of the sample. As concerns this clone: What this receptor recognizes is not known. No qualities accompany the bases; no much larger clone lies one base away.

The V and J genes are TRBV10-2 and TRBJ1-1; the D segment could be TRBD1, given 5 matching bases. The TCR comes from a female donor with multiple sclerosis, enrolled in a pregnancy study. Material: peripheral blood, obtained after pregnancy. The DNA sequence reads TGCGCCAGCAGTTTGGGGGGAGGTGCTGAAGCTTTCTTT. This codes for CASSLGGGAEAFF.